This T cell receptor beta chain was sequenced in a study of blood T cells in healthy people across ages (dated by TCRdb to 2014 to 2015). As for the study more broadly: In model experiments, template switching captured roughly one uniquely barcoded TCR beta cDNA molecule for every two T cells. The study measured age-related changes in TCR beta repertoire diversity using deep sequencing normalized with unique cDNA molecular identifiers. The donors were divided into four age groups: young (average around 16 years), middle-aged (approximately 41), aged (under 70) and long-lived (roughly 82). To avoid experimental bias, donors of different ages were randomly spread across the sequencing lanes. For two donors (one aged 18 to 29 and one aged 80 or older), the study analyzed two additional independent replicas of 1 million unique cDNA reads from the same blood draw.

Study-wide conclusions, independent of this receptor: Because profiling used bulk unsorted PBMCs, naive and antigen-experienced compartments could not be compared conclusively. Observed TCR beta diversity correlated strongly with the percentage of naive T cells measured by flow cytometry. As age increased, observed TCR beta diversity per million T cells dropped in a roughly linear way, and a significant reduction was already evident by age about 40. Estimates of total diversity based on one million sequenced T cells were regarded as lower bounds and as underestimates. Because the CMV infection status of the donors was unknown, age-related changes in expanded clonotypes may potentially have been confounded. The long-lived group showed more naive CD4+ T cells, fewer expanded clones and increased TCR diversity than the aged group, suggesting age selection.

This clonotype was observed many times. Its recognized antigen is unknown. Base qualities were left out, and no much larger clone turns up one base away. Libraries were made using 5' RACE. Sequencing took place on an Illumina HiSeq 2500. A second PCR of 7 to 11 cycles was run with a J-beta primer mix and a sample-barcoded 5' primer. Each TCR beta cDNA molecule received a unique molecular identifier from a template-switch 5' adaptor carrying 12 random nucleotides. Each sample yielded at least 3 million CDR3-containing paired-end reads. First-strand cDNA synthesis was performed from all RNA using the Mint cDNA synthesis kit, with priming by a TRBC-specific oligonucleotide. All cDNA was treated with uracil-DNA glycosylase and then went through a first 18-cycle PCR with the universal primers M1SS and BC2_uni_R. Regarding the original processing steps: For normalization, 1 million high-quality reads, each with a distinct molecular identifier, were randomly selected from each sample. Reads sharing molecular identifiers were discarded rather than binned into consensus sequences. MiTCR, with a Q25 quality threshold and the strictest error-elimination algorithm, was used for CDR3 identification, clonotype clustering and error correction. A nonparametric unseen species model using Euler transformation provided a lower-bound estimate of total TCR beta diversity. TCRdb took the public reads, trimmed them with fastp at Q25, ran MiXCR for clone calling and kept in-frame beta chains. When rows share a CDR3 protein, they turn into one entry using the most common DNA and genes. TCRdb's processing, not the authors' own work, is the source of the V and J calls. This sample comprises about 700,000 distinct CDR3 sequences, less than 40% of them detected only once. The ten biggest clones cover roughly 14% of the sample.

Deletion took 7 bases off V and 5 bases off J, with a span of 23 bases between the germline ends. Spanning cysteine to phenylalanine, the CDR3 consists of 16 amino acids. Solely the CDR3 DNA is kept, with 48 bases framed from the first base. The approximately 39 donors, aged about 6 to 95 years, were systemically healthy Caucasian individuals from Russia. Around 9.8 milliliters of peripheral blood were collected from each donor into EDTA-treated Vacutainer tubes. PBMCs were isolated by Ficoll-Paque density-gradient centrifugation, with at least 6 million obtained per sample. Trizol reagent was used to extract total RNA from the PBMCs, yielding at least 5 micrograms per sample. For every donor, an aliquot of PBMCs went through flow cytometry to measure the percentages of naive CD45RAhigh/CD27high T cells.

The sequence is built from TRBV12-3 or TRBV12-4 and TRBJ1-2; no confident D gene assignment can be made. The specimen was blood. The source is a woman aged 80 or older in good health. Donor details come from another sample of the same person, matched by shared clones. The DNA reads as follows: TGTGCCAGCAATGGGGTGGGATTCCAACTCGGGTATGGCTACACCTTC. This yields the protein CASNGVGFQLGYGYTF.